The 20 T cell receptor beta chains given below trace back to one sample, sequenced in a study of technical replicates of blood from a few donors (dated by TCRdb to 2015 to 2018). Receptor amplification or capture employed the immunoSEQ multiplex PCR assay. The table comes from immuneACCESS by way of TCRdb, which keeps in-frame sequences with V and J called. Part of the clones is missing from these tables; in studies checked, under half for an unresolved V gene and the rest for unknown reasons. The sample table shows 60,000 to 90,000 clones, and 90% to 95% are seen once. The top ten hold over 0.4% of the sample. The sample taken for sequencing was T cells isolated from PBMCs. The source is a human donor in good health.

This rearrangement joins TRBV19 to TRBJ2-7; 12 nucleotides agree with TRBD1. Germline V gene lookup returns CDR1 LNHDA and CDR2 SQIVND (reference sequence). Trimming removed 6 bases from V and 4 bases from J; junction bases left unmatched: 7. There are 15 residues in the CDR3. CDR3 loop: CASRAGTGGTYEQYF. CDR3 nucleotides: TGTGCCAGTAGAGCCGGGACAGGGGGCACATACGAGCAGTACTTC.

V is TRBV6-1 and J is TRBJ1-2; D may be TRBD1 (5 bases). Trimming stripped 4 bases from V and 3 bases from J, with 12 bases between. Germline V gene data show CDR1 as MNHNS and CDR2 as SASEGT. CDR3 length: 14 residues. The CDR3 here is CASSGAAGDYGYTF. In DNA, the CDR3 is TGTGCCAGCAGTGGGGCCGCGGGGGACTATGGCTACACCTTC.

In nucleotides, the CDR3 is TGTGCCAGCAGCGTAAACCCTACTAGCGCCAATGAGCAGTTCTTC. Protein: CASSVNPTSANEQFF. V gene TRBV9 combines with J gene TRBJ2-1; TRBD2 matches 7 bases. The CDR3 runs 15 residues. The germline V gene encodes CDR1 SGDLS and CDR2 YYNGEE. The V segment lost 1 base and the J segment 6 bases; nucleotides outside the gene matches: 7.

The chain uses TRBV28 and TRBJ2-1; 10 bases are shared with TRBD2. This CDR3 is 16 amino acids long. The V segment lost 4 bases and the J segment 3 bases; nucleotides outside the gene matches: 6. Germline CDR1 reads MDHEN; CDR2 reads SYDVKM. CDR3 DNA sequence: TGTGCCAGCAGTTCCCAGACTAGCGGGTTCTACAATGAGCAGTTCTTC. Amino acids: CASSSQTSGFYNEQFF.

The rearrangement links TRBV5-4 to TRBJ2-3; the D gene is possibly TRBD2 (5 bases). Germline-derived CDR1 and CDR2 are SGHNT and YYREEE (reference sequence). V lost 4 bases to trimming and J lost 11 bases, with 20 bases between them. The length of the CDR3 is 14 residues. The CDR3 region is CASSPKGSSGWQYF. The CDR3 nucleotides are TGTGCCAGCAGCCCTAAAGGGTCGTCGGGGTGGCAGTATTTT. Variable domain in full (rest from reference TRBV5-4 and TRBJ2-3): ETGVTQSPTHLIKTRGQQVTLRCSSQSGHNTVSWYQQALGQGPQFIFQYYREEENGRGNFPPRFSGLQFPNYSSELNVNALELDDSALYLCASSPKGSSGWQYFGPGTRLTVL.

Turning to this clone: This same CDR3 is encoded by further DNA sequences in the sample. Written as DNA, the CDR3 is TGTGCCAGCAGTCCGGGGACAGTAAATCAGCCCCAGCATTTT. Translating it yields CASSPGTVNQPQHF. The V and J genes are TRBV6-5 and TRBJ1-5; 7 nucleotides agree with TRBD1. V lost 5 bases and J lost 4; bases outside the gene matches: 5. Germline loops: CDR1 MNHEY, CDR2 SVGAGI. The CDR3 extends over 14 amino acids.

J is TRBJ1-5 and V is TRBV19; the D is unclear. The ends were cut back, 7 bases at V and 2 bases at J, with 6 bases in the middle. This CDR3 has 12 amino acids. CDR1 LNHDA and CDR2 SQIVND come from the germline V gene (reference sequence). CDR3 sequence (DNA): TGTGCCAGTAAGCAAGGCAATCAGCCCCAGCATTTT. Translating it yields CASKQGNQPQHF.

The chain has TRBV4-1 and TRBJ1-4, with D unresolved. V was shortened by 2 bases and J by 5 bases, with 9 bases between the two germline ends. Germline V gene lookup returns CDR1 MGHRA and CDR2 YSYEKL. The CDR3 spans 14 residues. The CDR3 DNA follows: TGCGCCAGCAGCCAACAATTAGCCAATGAAAAACTGTTTTTT. It yields the protein CASSQQLANEKLFF.

The rearrangement links TRBV4-1 to TRBJ2-1, with TRBD2 matching 11 bases. Losses at the gene ends were 3 bases for V and 2 bases for J; bases not matched to a gene: 12. Germline CDR1 MGHRA, CDR2 YSYEKL. The CDR3 has 19 amino acids. CDR3 DNA: TGCGCCAGCAGCCATGCTTTTCCGGGACTAGCGGAGACCTACAATGAGCAGTTCTTC. Translated: CASSHAFPGLAETYNEQFF.

This chain joins TRBV28 and TRBJ2-1; the D gene is possibly TRBD2 (5 bases). Trimming pared 5 bases from V and 6 bases from J, leaving 17 bases between. Per the germline V gene, CDR1 is MDHEN and CDR2 is SYDVKM. The CDR3 extends over 15 amino acids. CDR3 in amino acids: CASSPIYPGSNEQFF. The CDR3 DNA sequence: TGTGCCAGCAGTCCCATCTACCCGGGAAGCAATGAGCAGTTCTTC. Looking up the rest from reference TRBV28 and TRBJ2-1 gives the full variable domain: DVKVTQSSRYLVKRTGEKVFLECVQDMDHENMFWYRQDPGLGLRLIYFSYDVKMKEKGDIPEGYSVSREKKERFSLILESASTNQTSMYLCASSPIYPGSNEQFFGPGTRLTVL.

The chain couples TRBV10-2 to TRBJ2-1; a weak D match, TRBD2 (5 bases). V was pared by 7 bases and J by 9 bases, with 16 bases between. This CDR3 region has 13 residues. Germline CDR1 is WSHSY and CDR2 is SAAADI. The CDR3: CASTGVGEGEQFF. Written as DNA, the CDR3 is TGCGCCAGCACAGGCGTGGGAGAGGGTGAGCAGTTCTTC.

This chain joins TRBV30 and TRBJ2-3, with a tentative D call TRBD2 (6 bases). The CDR3 extends over 13 amino acids. V shed 7 bases and J shed 0 bases, with 11 bases lying between them. Germline loops: CDR1 GTSNPN, CDR2 SVGIG (reference sequence). DNA of the CDR3: TGTGCCTCCCTTGGGGGGAGCACAGATACGCAGTATTTT. Translating it yields CASLGGSTDTQYF.

The CDR3 spells CAISTSGGLGEKLFF. The CDR3, as DNA: TGTGCCATCAGTACCTCAGGGGGCCTTGGTGAAAAACTGTTTTTT. The V gene is TRBV10-3, the J gene TRBJ1-4, with 8 bases identical to TRBD1. Germline CDR1 ENHRY, CDR2 SYGVKD. V trimming: 5 bases; J trimming: 7 bases; junction bases outside the gene matches: 9. The CDR3 contains 15 residues.

This chain connects TRBV10-1 to TRBJ2-2, with 7 bases aligning to TRBD2. Germline values: CDR1 WNHNN, CDR2 SYGVQD (reference sequence). There are 16 residues in the CDR3. V lost 3 bases, J lost 6 bases, and 10 bases stayed unmatched. DNA of the CDR3: TGCGCCAGCAGTGATGTCTTGGGGAGGGCCCCCGGGGAGCTGTTTTTT. Translating gives CASSDVLGRAPGELFF.

In regard to this clone: This specimen includes other DNA sequences encoding the same CDR3. The chain combines TRBV7-2 with TRBJ2-3; 11 nucleotides match TRBD2. This CDR3 has 16 amino acids. V was pared by 2 bases and J by 2 bases, with 3 bases of the junction left unmatched. Germline lookup yields CDR1 SGHTA and CDR2 FQGNSA. CDR3 sequence: CASSLTSGSYTDTQYF. In nucleotides, the CDR3 is TGTGCCAGCAGCTTAACTAGCGGGAGTTACACAGATACGCAGTATTTT.

The rearrangement joins TRBV9 to TRBJ2-3; 11 nucleotides align to TRBD2. Unmatched junction bases numbered 7, after V lost 4 bases and J lost 6 bases. Germline CDR1 and CDR2: SGDLS and YYNGEE. The CDR3 contains 15 residues. CDR3 coding DNA: TGTGCCAGCAGCACAATAGCGGGAGGGTCGGATACGCAGTATTTT. As protein: CASSTIAGGSDTQYF.

V usage is TRBV9 and J usage is TRBJ2-7; 8 bases are a match to TRBD2. This CDR3 is built from 15 residues. The V and J ends lost 0 bases and 5 bases, in that order; junction bases with no gene match: 7. Looked up from germline, CDR1 is SGDLS and CDR2 is YYNGEE. CDR3 nucleotides: TGTGCCAGCAGCGTAGAGGGACTAGTTCCCAACGAGCAGTACTTC. This sequence encodes CASSVEGLVPNEQYF.

The chain carries TRBV4-3 and TRBJ2-4, with D possibly TRBD2 on 5 matching bases. CDR1 LGHNA and CDR2 YSLEER come from the germline V gene. V gave up 3 bases and J gave up 6 bases, with 15 bases separating them. The CDR3 spans 15 residues. The CDR3 sequence is CASSHGLGSGNIQYF. The CDR3, as DNA: TGCGCCAGCAGCCATGGACTGGGGTCCGGAAACATTCAGTACTTC.

The rearrangement links TRBV28 to TRBJ2-2; no clear D gene. This CDR3 is built from 13 residues. V was cut by 6 bases and J by 5 bases, with 10 bases left in between. Per the germline V gene, CDR1 is MDHEN and CDR2 is SYDVKM. The CDR3 here is CASSLEQTGELFF. In DNA form, the CDR3 reads TGTGCCAGCAGCTTGGAGCAGACCGGGGAGCTGTTTTTT.

The chain is built from TRBV5-6 and TRBJ2-3, with 8 bases matching TRBD2. V was pared by 2 bases and J by 4 bases, with 6 bases of the junction left unmatched. Germline V gene sequence: CDR1 SGHDT, CDR2 YYEEEE. This CDR3 comprises 15 residues. CDR3 amino acids: CASSFASGRSDTQYF. In nucleotides, the CDR3 is TGTGCCAGCAGCTTCGCTAGCGGGCGATCAGATACGCAGTATTTT.